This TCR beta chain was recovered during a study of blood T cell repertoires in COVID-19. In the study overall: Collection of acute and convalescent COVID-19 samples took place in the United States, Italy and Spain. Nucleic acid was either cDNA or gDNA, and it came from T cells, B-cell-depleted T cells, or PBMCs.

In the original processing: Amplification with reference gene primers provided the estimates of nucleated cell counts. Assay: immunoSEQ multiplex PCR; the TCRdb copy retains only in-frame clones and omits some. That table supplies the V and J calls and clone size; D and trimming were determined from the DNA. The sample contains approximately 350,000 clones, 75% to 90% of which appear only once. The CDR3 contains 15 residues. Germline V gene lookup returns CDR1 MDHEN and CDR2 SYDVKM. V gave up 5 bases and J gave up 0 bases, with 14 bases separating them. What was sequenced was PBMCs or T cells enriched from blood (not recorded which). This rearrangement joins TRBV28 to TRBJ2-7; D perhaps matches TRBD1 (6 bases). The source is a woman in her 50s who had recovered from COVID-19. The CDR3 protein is CASSPGTRPSYEQYF. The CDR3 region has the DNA TGTGCCAGCAGTCCCGGGACAAGGCCCTCCTACGAGCAGTACTTC.